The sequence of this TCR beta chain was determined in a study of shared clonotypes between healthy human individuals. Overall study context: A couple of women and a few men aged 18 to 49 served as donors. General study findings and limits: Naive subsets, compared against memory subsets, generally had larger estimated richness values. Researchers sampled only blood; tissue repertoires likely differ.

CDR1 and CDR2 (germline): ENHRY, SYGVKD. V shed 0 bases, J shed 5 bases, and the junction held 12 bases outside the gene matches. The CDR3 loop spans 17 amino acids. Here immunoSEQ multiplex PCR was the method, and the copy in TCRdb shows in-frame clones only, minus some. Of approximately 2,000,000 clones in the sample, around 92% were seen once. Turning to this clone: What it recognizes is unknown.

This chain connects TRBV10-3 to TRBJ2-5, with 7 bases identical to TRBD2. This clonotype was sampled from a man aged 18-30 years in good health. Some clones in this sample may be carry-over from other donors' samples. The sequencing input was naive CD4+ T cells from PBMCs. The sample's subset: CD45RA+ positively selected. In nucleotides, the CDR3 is TGTGCCATCAGTGAGTCGACGGGAGGACCGCTGAGGGAGACCCAGTACTTC. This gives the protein CAISESTGGPLRETQYF.